This record concerns one T cell receptor (beta chain) sequence. A single record per CDR3 protein comes from TCRdb applying MiXCR to the reads. The sample includes fewer than 250,000 distinct CDR3 sequences, roughly 23% of them seen just once. The data originate from a study of T cell repertoires in cytomegalovirus infection. Study details: The public TCR beta signatures pointed to both CMV infection and matching HLA type.

Germline values: CDR1 MGHRA, CDR2 YSYEKL. The CDR3 length is 14 residues. Trimming pared 6 bases from V and 4 bases from J, leaving 16 bases between. The TCR sequence derives from a human donor in good health (CMV status not recorded). Some clones in this sample may be carry-over from other donors' samples. The genes are TRBV4-1 and TRBJ2-7; tentatively, D is TRBD2 (5 bases). The sample comprised CD8+ T cells from PBMCs. The CDR3 DNA is TGCGCCAGCAGTGGAGAGGGTCAGCCTTACGAGCAGTACTTC. Translated, it gives CASSGEGQPYEQYF.